The clone carrying this T cell receptor beta chain was seen a few times. These data belong to a study of siplizumab effects on memory and regulatory T cells. The length of the CDR3 is 12 residues. The V gene lost 2 bases and the J gene lost 8 bases, with 12 bases spanning the gap. CDR1 is GTSNPN, CDR2 SVGIG, per germline (reference sequence). Sequencing used immunoSEQ multiplex PCR; TCRdb keeps in-frame clones, though not all of them. The sample holds 75,000 to 100,000 clones, over 85% seen once. This rearrangement joins TRBV30 to TRBJ1-1, with D possibly matching TRBD1 (5 bases). The clonotype comes from a human donor in good health. Material: non-Treg CD4+ T cells sorted from blood. Written as DNA, the CDR3 is TGTGCCTGGAGTCAACGGGGACGAGAAGCTTTCTTT. Translated, it gives CAWSQRGREAFF. Supplemented by reference TRBV30 and TRBJ1-1, the full variable domain reads SQTIHQWPATLVQPVGSPLSLECTVEGTSNPNLYWYRQAAGRGLQLLFYSVGIGQISSEVPQNLSASRPQDRQFILSSKKLLLSDSGFYLCAWSQRGREAFFGQGTRLTVV.